A single T cell receptor (beta chain) is shown here with its context. The antigen is unknown. This sample is drawn from a study of CD8+CD57+ T cells in acquired aplastic anemia. Study results and caveats: The study identified twenty-nine CD8+ CDR3 sequences shared by patients and controls. Patients and controls were not found to differ significantly in CD8+ Simpson's diversity.

There are 14 residues in the CDR3. Germline lookup yields CDR1 SGHTA and CDR2 FQGNSA. V lost 0 bases, J lost 8 bases, and 13 bases lay in between. It was genomic DNA that served as the template for profiling TCR beta VDJ and CDR3. One entry per CDR3 protein, called by TCRdb with MiXCR from the reads. The table lists 150,000 or so distinct CDR3 sequences, roughly 49% of them singletons. Sequencing was done on patients that had shown CD8+CD57+ cell expansion by flow cytometry. In all patients, the disease was severe acquired aplastic anemia. The material sequenced was sorted CD4+, CD8+, or CD8+CD57+ T cells (not recorded which) from PBMCs. J is TRBJ1-1 and V is TRBV7-2, with D possibly being TRBD1 (5 bases). The TCR originated in a human donor with aplastic anemia. DNA of the CDR3: TGTGCCAGCAGCTTAGCGGGGGGAGATAGAGAAGCTTTCTTT. It codes for CASSLAGGDREAFF.